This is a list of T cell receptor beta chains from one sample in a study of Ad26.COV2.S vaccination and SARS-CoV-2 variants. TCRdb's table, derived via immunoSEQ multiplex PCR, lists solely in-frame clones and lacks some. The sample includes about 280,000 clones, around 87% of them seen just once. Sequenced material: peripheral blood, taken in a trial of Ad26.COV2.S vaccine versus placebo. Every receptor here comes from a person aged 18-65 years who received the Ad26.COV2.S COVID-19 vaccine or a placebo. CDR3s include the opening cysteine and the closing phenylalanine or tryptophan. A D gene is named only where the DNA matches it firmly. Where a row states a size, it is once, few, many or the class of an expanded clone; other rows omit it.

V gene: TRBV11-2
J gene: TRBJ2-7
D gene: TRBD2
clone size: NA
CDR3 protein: CASSFSVGLAGGYEQYF
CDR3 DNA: TGTGCCAGCAGCTTTAGCGTTGGACTAGCGGGAGGGTACGAGCAGTACTTC

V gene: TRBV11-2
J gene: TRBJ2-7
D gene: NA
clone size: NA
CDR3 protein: CASSLVGTGFSYEQYF
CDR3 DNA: TGTGCCAGCAGCTTAGTAGGAACAGGCTTCTCCTACGAGCAGTACTTC

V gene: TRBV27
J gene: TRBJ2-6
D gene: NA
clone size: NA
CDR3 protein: CASKVTGANVLTF
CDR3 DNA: TGTGCCAGCAAAGTAACGGGGGCCAACGTCCTGACTTTC

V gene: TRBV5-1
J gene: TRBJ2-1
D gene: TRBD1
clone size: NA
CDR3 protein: CASSLGTVRPYNEQFF
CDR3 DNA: TGCGCCAGCAGCTTAGGGACAGTAAGGCCCTACAATGAGCAGTTCTTC

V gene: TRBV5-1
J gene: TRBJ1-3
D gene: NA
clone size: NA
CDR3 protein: CASSSYSSGNTIYF
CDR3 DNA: TGCGCCAGCAGCTCATACAGTTCTGGAAACACCATATATTTT

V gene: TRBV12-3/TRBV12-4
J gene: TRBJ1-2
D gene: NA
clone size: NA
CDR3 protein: CASSYSSMGYTF
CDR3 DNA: TGTGCCAGCAGCTACAGCTCTATGGGCTACACCTTC

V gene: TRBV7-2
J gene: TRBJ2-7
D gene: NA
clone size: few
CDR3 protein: CASSSRGNEQYF
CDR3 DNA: TGTGCCAGCAGCTCTAGGGGTAACGAGCAGTACTTC

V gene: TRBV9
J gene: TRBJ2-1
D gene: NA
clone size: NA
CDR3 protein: CASSVGVVVAGHEQFF
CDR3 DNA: TGTGCCAGCAGCGTAGGGGTTGTTGTGGCGGGGCATGAGCAGTTCTTC

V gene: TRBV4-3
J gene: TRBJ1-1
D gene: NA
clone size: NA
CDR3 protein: CASSQEGREAAEAFF
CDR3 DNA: TGCGCCAGCAGCCAAGAAGGGAGGGAGGCCGCTGAAGCTTTCTTT

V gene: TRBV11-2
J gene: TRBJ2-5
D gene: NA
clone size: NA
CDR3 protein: CASSLSSQETQYF
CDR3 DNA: TGTGCCAGCAGCCTTAGTAGCCAAGAGACCCAGTACTTC

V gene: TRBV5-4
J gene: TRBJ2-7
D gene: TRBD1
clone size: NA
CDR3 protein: CASSLDRGAPYEQYF
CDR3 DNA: TGTGCCAGCAGCTTGGACAGGGGAGCTCCCTACGAGCAGTACTTC

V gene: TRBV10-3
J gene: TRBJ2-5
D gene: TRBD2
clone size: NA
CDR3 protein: CAISEGFAGGGETQYF
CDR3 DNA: TGTGCCATCAGTGAGGGGTTCGCGGGAGGGGGAGAGACCCAGTACTTC

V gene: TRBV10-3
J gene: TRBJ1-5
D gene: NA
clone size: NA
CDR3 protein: CAISPGQNQPQHF
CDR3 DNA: TGTGCCATCTCCCCGGGCCAGAATCAGCCCCAGCATTTT

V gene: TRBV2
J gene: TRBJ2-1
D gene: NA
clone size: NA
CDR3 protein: CASSEPGGAYNEQFF
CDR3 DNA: TGTGCCAGCAGTGAGCCCGGGGGCGCCTACAATGAGCAGTTCTTC

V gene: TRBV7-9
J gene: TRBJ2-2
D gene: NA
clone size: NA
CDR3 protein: CASSQRTNTGELFF
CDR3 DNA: TGTGCCAGCAGCCAGAGGACCAACACCGGGGAGCTGTTTTTT

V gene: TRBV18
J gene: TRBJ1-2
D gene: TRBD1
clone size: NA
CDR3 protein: CASSPLTGVLYGYTF
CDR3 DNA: TGTGCCAGCTCACCACTCACAGGGGTACTCTACGGCTACACCTTC

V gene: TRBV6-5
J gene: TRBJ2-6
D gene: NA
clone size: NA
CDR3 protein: CASSSTGSSGANVLTF
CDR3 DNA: TGTGCCAGCAGTTCGACAGGTAGCAGTGGGGCCAACGTCCTGACTTTC

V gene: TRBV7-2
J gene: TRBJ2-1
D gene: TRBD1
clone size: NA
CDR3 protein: CASSLGQGLGEQFF
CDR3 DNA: TGTGCCAGCAGCCTGGGACAGGGATTAGGGGAGCAGTTCTTC

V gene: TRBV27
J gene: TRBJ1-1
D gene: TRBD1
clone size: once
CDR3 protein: CASSRPGQGGLTEAFF
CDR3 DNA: TGTGCCAGCAGTCGACCGGGACAGGGGGGTTTGACTGAAGCTTTCTTT

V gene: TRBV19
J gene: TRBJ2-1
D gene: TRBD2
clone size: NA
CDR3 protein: CASSTDTSGRYNEQFF
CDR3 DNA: TGTGCCAGTAGTACGGATACTAGCGGGCGGTACAATGAGCAGTTCTTC

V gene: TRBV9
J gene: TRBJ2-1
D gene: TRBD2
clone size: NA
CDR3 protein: CASSVLAGAYNEQFF
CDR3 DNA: TGTGCCAGCAGCGTTCTAGCGGGAGCCTACAATGAGCAGTTCTTC

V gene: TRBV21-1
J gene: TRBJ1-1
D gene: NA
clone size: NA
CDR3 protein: CASSPLIVPRNTEAFF
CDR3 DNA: TGTGCCAGCAGCCCCCTTATAGTTCCGAGGAACACTGAAGCTTTCTTT